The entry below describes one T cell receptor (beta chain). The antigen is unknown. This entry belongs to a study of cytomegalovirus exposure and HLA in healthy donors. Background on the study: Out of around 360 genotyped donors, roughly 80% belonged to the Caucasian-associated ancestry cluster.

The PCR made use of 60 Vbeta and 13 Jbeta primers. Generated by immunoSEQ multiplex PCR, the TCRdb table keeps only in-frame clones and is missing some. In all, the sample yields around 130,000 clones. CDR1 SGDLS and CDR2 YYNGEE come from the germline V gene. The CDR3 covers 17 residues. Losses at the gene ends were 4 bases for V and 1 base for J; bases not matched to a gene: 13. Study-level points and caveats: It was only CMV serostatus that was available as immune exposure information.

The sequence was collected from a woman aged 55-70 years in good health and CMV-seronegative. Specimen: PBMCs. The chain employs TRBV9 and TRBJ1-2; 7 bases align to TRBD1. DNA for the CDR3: TGTGCCAGCAGCTCCGGGACAGTAGTCATCGGTAACTATGGCTACACCTTC. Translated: CASSSGTVVIGNYGYTF.